This T cell receptor (beta chain) was sequenced for a study of T cell repertoires in cytomegalovirus infection. As for the study in general: Recently described HLA-C-restricted plus well-studied HLA-B-restricted CMV epitopes were used. Public TCR beta signature analysis indicated the presence of both CMV infection and matching HLA type.

MiXCR was run by TCRdb on the reads, yielding one entry per CDR3 protein. The data show around 710,000 distinct CDR3 sequences, almost 30% seen once. Points on this clonotype: Its antigen is not identified.

General study points: Totalled public TCR beta family frequency picked out people who carried CMV plus the relevant HLA. There were HLA-C-restricted CMV-specific TCR beta clonotypes dominating the ex vivo response.

The V gene lost 6 bases and the J gene lost 3 bases, with 16 bases spanning the gap. CDR1 SGHVS and CDR2 FNYEAQ come from the germline V gene. The CDR3 runs to 15 residues. The origin of this receptor is a human donor in good health (CMV status not recorded). Some clones in this sample may be carry-over from other donors' samples. The sample was cultured CD8+ T cells from PBMCs, taken from culture after CMV antigen stimulation. The rearrangement joins TRBV7-6 to TRBJ2-3; D possibly corresponds to TRBD1 (6 bases). CDR3 in amino acids: CASRDSPASTDTQYF. The CDR3 DNA reads TGTGCCAGCAGGGACAGCCCTGCGTCAACAGATACGCAGTATTTT.